In this sample, the clone carrying this T cell receptor beta chain turned up a few times. This specimen comes from a study of cytomegalovirus exposure and HLA in healthy donors. V was clipped by 0 bases and J by 8 bases, with 7 bases between them. The CDR3 contains 12 residues. Germline V gives CDR1 MNHEY, CDR2 SVGAGI. Both 60 Vbeta primers and 13 Jbeta primers went into the PCR. Repertoires were generated with immunoSEQ multiplex PCR, while TCRdb's copy carries only in-frame clones and drops some. The sample holds about 130,000 clones, about 80% seen once. Sequencing was carried out using PBMCs. The rearrangement joins TRBV6-5 to TRBJ1-1; D gene uncertain. The source of this sequence is a human donor in good health. The CDR3 sequence is CASSYSGGEAFF. In nucleotides, the CDR3 is TGTGCCAGCAGTTACTCTGGCGGGGAAGCTTTCTTT.